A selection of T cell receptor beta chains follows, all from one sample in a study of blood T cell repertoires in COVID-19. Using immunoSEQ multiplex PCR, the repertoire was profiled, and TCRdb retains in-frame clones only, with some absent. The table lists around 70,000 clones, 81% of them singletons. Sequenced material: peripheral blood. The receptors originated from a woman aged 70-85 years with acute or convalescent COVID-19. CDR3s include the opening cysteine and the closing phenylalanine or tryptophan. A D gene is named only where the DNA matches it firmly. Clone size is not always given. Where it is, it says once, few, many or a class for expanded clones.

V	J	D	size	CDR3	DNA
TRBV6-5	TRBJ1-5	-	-	CASNRIGQPQHF	TGTGCCAGCAACCGTATCGGTCAGCCCCAGCATTTT
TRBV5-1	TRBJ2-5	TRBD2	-	CASSLELAGAKTQYF	TGCGCCAGCAGCTTGGAACTAGCGGGAGCGAAGACCCAGTACTTC
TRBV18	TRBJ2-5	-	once	CASSPGLQETQYF	TGTGCCAGCTCACCGGGGCTCCAAGAGACCCAGTACTTC
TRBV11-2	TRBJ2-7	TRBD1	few	CASTTTGANEQYF	TGTGCCAGCACCACCACAGGGGCCAACGAGCAGTACTTC
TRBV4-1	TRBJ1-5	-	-	CASSRDNQPQHF	TGCGCCAGCAGCCGCGACAATCAGCCCCAGCATTTT
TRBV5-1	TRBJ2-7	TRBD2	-	CASSQGLAGAVEQYF	TGCGCCAGCAGCCAGGGACTAGCGGGAGCTGTCGAGCAGTACTTC
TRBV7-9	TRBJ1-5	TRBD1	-	CASSSLPGGDQPQHF	TGTGCCAGCAGCTCCCTACCAGGGGGCGATCAGCCCCAGCATTTT
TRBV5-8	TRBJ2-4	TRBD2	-	CASSFYGTSGLNIQYF	TGTGCCAGCAGCTTTTATGGGACTAGCGGGTTAAACATTCAGTACTTC
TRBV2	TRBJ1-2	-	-	CASREASRGYTF	TGTGCCAGCAGGGAGGCCTCACGCGGCTACACCTTC
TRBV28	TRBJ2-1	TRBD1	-	CASSLAGTGGYNEQFF	TGTGCCAGCAGTTTAGCCGGGACAGGGGGGTACAATGAGCAGTTCTTC
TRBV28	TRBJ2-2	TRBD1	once	CAGGDRGHTGELFF	TGTGCCGGGGGGGACAGGGGCCACACCGGGGAGCTGTTTTTT
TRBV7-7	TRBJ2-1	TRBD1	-	CASSPTQGTYNEQFF	TGTGCCAGCAGCCCAACACAGGGGACATACAATGAGCAGTTCTTC
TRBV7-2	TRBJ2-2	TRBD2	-	CASSQRAREWYTGELFF	TGTGCCAGCAGCCAAAGGGCGCGGGAGTGGTACACCGGGGAGCTGTTTTTT
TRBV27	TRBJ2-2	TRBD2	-	CASRSGLAGGRRNTGELFF	TGTGCCAGCAGGTCTGGACTAGCGGGAGGGAGAAGGAACACCGGGGAGCTGTTTTTT
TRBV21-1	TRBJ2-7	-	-	CASSKRQLYEQYF	TGTGCCAGCAGCAAACGACAGCTCTACGAGCAGTACTTC
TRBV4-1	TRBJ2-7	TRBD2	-	CASSQDGGTSGYEQYF	TGCGCCAGCAGCCAAGACGGCGGGACTAGCGGCTACGAGCAGTACTTC
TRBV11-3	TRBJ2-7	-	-	CASSETELEGYEQYF	TGTGCCAGCAGCGAGACAGAACTGGAAGGGTACGAGCAGTACTTC
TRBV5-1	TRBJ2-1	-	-	CASSLEWSSYNEQFF	TGCGCCAGCAGCTTGGAGTGGAGCTCCTACAATGAGCAGTTCTTC
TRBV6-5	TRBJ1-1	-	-	CASSYSILNTEAFF	TGTGCCAGCAGTTACTCGATACTAAACACTGAAGCTTTCTTT
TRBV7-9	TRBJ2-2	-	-	CASSPRVGVPPNTGELFF	TGTGCCAGCAGCCCACGAGTAGGGGTCCCACCCAACACCGGGGAGCTGTTTTTT
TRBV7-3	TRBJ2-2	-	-	CASSLRSPGSLNTGELFF	TGTGCCAGCAGCCTCAGGTCACCCGGGAGCCTGAACACCGGGGAGCTGTTTTTT
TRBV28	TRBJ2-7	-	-	CASSLGGAQGYEQYF	TGTGCCAGCAGTTTAGGGGGGGCGCAGGGTTACGAGCAGTACTTC
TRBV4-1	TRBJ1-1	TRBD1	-	CASSQVGGQGERGAFF	TGCGCCAGCAGCCAAGTTGGGGGACAGGGGGAGCGGGGTGCTTTCTTT
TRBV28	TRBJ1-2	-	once	CASSSGGYGYTF	TGTGCCAGCAGTTCGGGAGGTTATGGCTACACCTTC
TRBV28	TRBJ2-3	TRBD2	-	CASSFRGRESTDTQYF	TGTGCCAGCAGTTTCCGGGGGAGGGAAAGCACAGATACGCAGTATTTT
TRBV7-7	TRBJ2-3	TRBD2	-	CASSFSGGPTDTQYF	TGTGCTAGCAGCTTTTCGGGGGGGCCCACAGATACGCAGTATTTT
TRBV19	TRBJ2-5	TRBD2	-	CASSIAAGGGETQYF	TGTGCCAGTAGTATAGCAGCGGGAGGTGGGGAGACCCAGTACTTC
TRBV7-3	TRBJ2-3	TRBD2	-	CASSPGLAGGSDTQYF	TGTGCCAGCAGCCCTGGACTAGCGGGAGGGTCAGATACGCAGTATTTT
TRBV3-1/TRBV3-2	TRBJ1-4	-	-	CASSQEPGNEKLFF	TGTGCCAGCAGCCAAGAACCAGGGAATGAAAAACTGTTTTTT
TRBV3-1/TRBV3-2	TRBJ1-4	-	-	CASSLQSEKLFF	TGTGCCAGCAGCCTCCAAAGCGAAAAACTGTTTTTT
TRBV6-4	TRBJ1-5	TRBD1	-	CTSSDSRGGTGYNQPQHF	TGTACCAGCAGTGACTCGCGGGGGGGGACAGGCTACAATCAGCCCCAGCATTTT
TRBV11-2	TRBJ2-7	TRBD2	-	CASSLDGGLAVYEQYF	TGTGCCAGCAGCTTAGATGGAGGGCTAGCGGTCTACGAGCAGTACTTC
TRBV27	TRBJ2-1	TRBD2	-	CASSSPGTSGRKGYNEQFF	TGTGCCAGCAGCTCACCGGGGACTAGCGGGAGGAAGGGGTACAATGAGCAGTTCTTC
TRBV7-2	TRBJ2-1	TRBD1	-	CASSQDRDNEQFF	TGTGCCAGCAGCCAAGACAGGGACAATGAGCAGTTCTTC
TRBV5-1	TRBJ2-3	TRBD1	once	CASSPTGDRITDTQYF	TGCGCCAGCAGCCCAACGGGGGACAGGATAACAGATACGCAGTATTTT
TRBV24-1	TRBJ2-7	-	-	CAVQGNYEQYF	TGTGCCGTCCAGGGTAACTACGAGCAGTACTTC
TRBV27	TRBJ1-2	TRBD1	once	CASSSDRGLGYTF	TGTGCCAGCAGTTCCGACAGGGGGCTCGGCTACACCTTC
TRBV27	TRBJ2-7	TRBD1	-	CASSSDRETSYEQYF	TGTGCCAGCAGTTCTGACAGGGAGACCTCCTACGAGCAGTACTTC
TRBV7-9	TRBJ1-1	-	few	CVSERTEAFF	TGTGTGTCGGAGAGGACTGAAGCTTTCTTT
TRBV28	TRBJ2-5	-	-	CASSLGWLETQYF	TGTGCCAGCAGTCTCGGGTGGTTGGAGACCCAGTACTTC
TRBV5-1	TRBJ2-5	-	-	CASSLELRRYQETQYF	TGCGCCAGCAGCTTGGAGTTGCGGAGGTACCAAGAGACCCAGTACTTC
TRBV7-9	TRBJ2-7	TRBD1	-	CASSFLGTGLSYEQYF	TGTGCCAGCAGTTTTCTTGGGACAGGGCTTTCCTACGAGCAGTACTTC
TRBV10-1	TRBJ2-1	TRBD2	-	CASSKGLAGHNEQFF	TGCGCCAGCTCAAAAGGACTAGCGGGACATAATGAGCAGTTCTTC
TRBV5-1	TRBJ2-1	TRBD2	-	CASSLAGTSSGEQFF	TGCGCCAGCAGCTTGGCCGGGACTAGTAGTGGTGAGCAGTTCTTC
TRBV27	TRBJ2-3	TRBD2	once	CASSLEGLFTDTQYF	TGTGCCAGCAGTTTAGAGGGACTATTCACAGATACGCAGTATTTT